This entry concerns a single T cell receptor beta chain. The junction had 19 bases not matched to a gene; V was cut back by 2 bases and J by 6 bases. The CDR3 is 20 amino acids. CDR1 and CDR2 (germline): KGHSH, LQKENI. This entry belongs to a study of OX40 agonist ivuxolimab in advanced cancers. Assay used: immunoSEQ multiplex PCR; TCRdb lists only in-frame clones, some missing. The sample has 70,000 to 85,000 clones, around 94% seen once. The source is an adult with an advanced solid tumor such as melanoma, head and neck, liver or kidney cancer. The starting material was CD4+ or CD8+ T cells sorted from blood, obtained in a trial of the OX40 agonist ivuxolimab. The rearrangement joins TRBV18 to TRBJ2-3; the match to TRBD2 covers 11 bases. The CDR3 loop is CASSPVSGTSGNPAGDTQYF. CDR3 bases: TGTGCCAGCTCACCAGTCAGCGGGACTAGCGGCAACCCGGCAGGTGATACGCAGTATTTT.